Listed below are T cell receptor beta chains from one sample, sequenced in a study of shared clonotypes between healthy human individuals. Some clones are missing from TCRdb's copy, which holds only in-frame ones; the method was immunoSEQ multiplex PCR. The repertoire holds about 380,000 clones, with just over 95% as singletons. Sequenced input: memory CD8+ T cells sorted from blood. The origin of the receptors is a man aged 25-45 years in good health. Both conserved end residues are part of each CDR3. The D gene is left open where the match is weak. Where a row states a size, it is once, few, many or the class of an expanded clone; other rows omit it.

TRBD2	TRBV4-2	15	NA	TRBJ2-7	CASSQEAGGPYEQYF	TGTGCCAGCAGCCAAGAAGCGGGAGGCCCCTACGAGCAGTACTTC
NA	TRBV7-9	14	NA	TRBJ2-6	CAGMRPGGANVLTF	TGTGCCGGAATGCGACCGGGAGGGGCCAACGTCCTGACTTTC
NA	TRBV6-5	14	NA	TRBJ2-5	CASSYSTEQETQYF	TGTGCCAGCAGTTACTCGACGGAACAAGAGACCCAGTACTTC
TRBD1	TRBV23-1	12	NA	TRBJ1-1	CASSPKTGRAFF	TGCGCCAGCAGTCCCAAGACAGGGCGTGCTTTCTTT
TRBD2	TRBV27	15	NA	TRBJ2-7	CASSPGTSGKGEQYF	TGTGCCAGCAGTCCGGGGACTAGCGGGAAAGGCGAGCAGTACTTC
NA	TRBV7-2	15	NA	TRBJ2-2	CASRDTGPNTGELFF	TGTGCCAGCAGAGATACCGGGCCAAACACCGGGGAGCTGTTTTTT
TRBD1	TRBV14	11	NA	TRBJ1-1	CASSRDRRAFF	TGTGCCAGCAGCCGGGACAGGAGGGCTTTCTTT
NA	TRBV7-2	15	NA	TRBJ1-1	CASIPLEMNSGEAFF	TGTGCCAGCATCCCCCTTGAAATGAATTCGGGTGAAGCTTTCTTT
NA	TRBV5-6	13	once	TRBJ2-3	CASSVGSADTQYF	TGTGCCAGCAGCGTCGGGAGCGCGGATACGCAGTATTTT
NA	TRBV7-9	14	NA	TRBJ2-3	CASSLAWLTDTQYF	TGTGCCAGCAGCTTAGCATGGCTCACAGATACGCAGTATTTT
TRBD2	TRBV6-1	14	NA	TRBJ2-7	CASSESGRIYEQYF	TGTGCCAGCAGTGAAAGCGGGAGAATCTACGAGCAGTACTTC
TRBD2	TRBV10-1	14	NA	TRBJ2-1	CASRKLAGGGEQFF	TGCGCCAGCAGAAAGCTAGCGGGAGGTGGTGAGCAGTTCTTC
NA	TRBV2	12	NA	TRBJ2-3	CASRGRTDTQYF	TGTGCCAGCAGGGGGCGCACAGATACGCAGTATTTT
NA	TRBV5-1	15	NA	TRBJ2-2	CASSLAGANTGELFF	TGCGCCAGCAGCTTGGCAGGGGCGAACACCGGGGAGCTGTTTTTT
NA	TRBV4-2	14	NA	TRBJ2-3	CASSQDLSTDTQYF	TGTGCCAGCAGCCAAGACCTGAGCACAGATACGCAGTATTTT
NA	TRBV14	13	NA	TRBJ1-1	CASSQARGTEAFF	TGTGCCAGCAGCCAAGCTAGGGGTACTGAAGCTTTCTTT
TRBD1	TRBV5-1	14	NA	TRBJ2-7	CASSPTGDGYEQYF	TGCGCCAGCAGCCCCACAGGGGATGGCTACGAGCAGTACTTC
TRBD2	TRBV6-5	14	few	TRBJ2-1	CASKSGSSYNEQFF	TGTGCCAGCAAAAGCGGGAGCTCCTACAATGAGCAGTTCTTC
NA	TRBV27	14	NA	TRBJ2-3	CASRTATRPYTQYF	TGTGCCAGCAGGACGGCCACCCGTCCCTATACGCAGTATTTT
NA	TRBV28	13	once	TRBJ2-1	CASSPPSSNEQFF	TGTGCCAGCAGTCCCCCCTCCAGCAATGAGCAGTTCTTC
NA	TRBV13	17	NA	TRBJ2-7	CASSLVGLPSSPYEQYF	TGTGCCAGCAGCTTAGTAGGTCTCCCAAGTAGCCCCTACGAGCAGTACTTC
TRBD2	TRBV4-1	16	NA	TRBJ2-7	CASSQDHGGGVYEQYF	TGCGCCAGCAGCCAAGACCACGGGGGAGGGGTCTACGAGCAGTACTTC
TRBD1	TRBV6-1	15	NA	TRBJ2-7	CASSERQGSSYEQYF	TGTGCCAGCAGTGAAAGACAGGGAAGCTCCTACGAGCAGTACTTC
TRBD1	TRBV9	14	NA	TRBJ1-2	CASSVDRANYGYTF	TGTGCCAGCAGCGTCGACAGGGCTAACTATGGCTACACCTTC
NA	TRBV6-1	11	once	TRBJ1-5	CASSGNQPQHF	TGTGCCAGCAGCGGCAATCAGCCCCAGCATTTT
NA	TRBV19	13	NA	TRBJ2-7	CASSWGASYEQYF	TGTGCCAGTAGTTGGGGGGCCTCCTACGAGCAGTACTTC
TRBD2	TRBV13	16	NA	TRBJ2-5	CASSSIPTSGVETQYF	TGTGCCAGCAGCTCAATTCCGACTAGCGGGGTGGAGACCCAGTACTTC
NA	TRBV27	17	once	TRBJ2-3	CASSLSITGAFTDTQYF	TGTGCCAGCAGTTTATCGATAACCGGGGCCTTCACAGATACGCAGTATTTT
TRBD1	TRBV2	14	NA	TRBJ1-5	CASSGQGAGQPQHF	TGTGCCAGCAGTGGGCAGGGGGCAGGTCAGCCCCAGCATTTT
TRBD2	TRBV4-2	15	NA	TRBJ2-7	CASSQGRSSGEEQYF	TGTGCCAGCAGCCAAGGGAGGTCTAGCGGAGAAGAGCAGTACTTC
NA	TRBV10-3	13	NA	TRBJ2-7	CAISERSSYEQYF	TGTGCCATCAGTGAGCGGAGCTCCTACGAGCAGTACTTC
TRBD2	TRBV28	16	NA	TRBJ2-1	CASSLLGTSSYNEQFF	TGTGCCAGCAGTTTATTGGGGACTAGCTCCTACAATGAGCAGTTCTTC
NA	TRBV7-3	14	NA	TRBJ2-3	CASSLAGSTDTQYF	TGTGCCAGCAGCTTAGCGGGGAGCACAGATACGCAGTATTTT
TRBD1	TRBV7-8	16	NA	TRBJ2-7	CASSFGPGQGSYEQYF	TGTGCCAGCAGCTTCGGCCCGGGACAGGGTTCCTACGAGCAGTACTTC
TRBD2	TRBV29-1	13	NA	TRBJ2-3	CSVGLPLAAVQYF	TGCAGCGTTGGATTGCCCCTAGCGGCCGTGCAGTATTTT
NA	TRBV11-2	13	once	TRBJ1-1	CASKEQGNTEAFF	TGTGCCAGCAAGGAGCAGGGGAACACTGAAGCTTTCTTT
TRBD1	TRBV5-1	12	NA	TRBJ2-1	CASSLTQGAEFF	TGCGCCAGCAGCTTGACACAGGGGGCGGAGTTCTTC
NA	TRBV7-2	16	NA	TRBJ2-6	CASSLAARAGANVLTF	TGTGCCAGCAGCTTAGCGGCCAGGGCCGGGGCCAACGTCCTGACTTTC
TRBD1	TRBV27	17	NA	TRBJ2-1	CASSPMTGTGAYNEQFF	TGTGCCAGCAGTCCGATGACCGGGACAGGAGCCTACAATGAGCAGTTCTTC
NA	TRBV4-1	16	NA	TRBJ2-1	CASSSGGGSAGNEQFF	TGCGCCAGCAGCTCTGGGGGCGGGAGCGCCGGGAATGAGCAGTTCTTC
NA	TRBV11-2	14	NA	TRBJ2-3	CASSFRTDTDTQYF	TGTGCCAGCAGCTTCCGGACGGACACAGATACGCAGTATTTT
NA	TRBV4-2	14	NA	TRBJ2-7	CASSRETSSYEQYF	TGTGCCAGCAGCCGTGAGACTAGTTCCTACGAGCAGTACTTC
TRBD1	TRBV29-1	12	NA	TRBJ2-7	CSVRQGAYEQYF	TGCAGCGTCCGACAGGGGGCTTACGAGCAGTACTTC
NA	TRBV7-6	16	NA	TRBJ2-7	CASSLGPGSDGYEQYF	TGTGCCAGCAGCTTGGGCCCGGGCTCCGACGGCTACGAGCAGTACTTC
NA	TRBV6-1	13	once	TRBJ1-1	CAAAGDLNTEAFF	TGTGCCGCCGCAGGGGACCTGAACACTGAAGCTTTCTTT
TRBD1	TRBV27	13	NA	TRBJ1-2	CASRLQGALGYTF	TGTGCCAGCAGGTTACAGGGGGCGCTTGGCTACACCTTC
NA	TRBV21-1	14	NA	TRBJ1-5	CASSKARGNQPQHF	TGTGCCAGCAGCAAAGCCAGGGGCAATCAGCCCCAGCATTTT
NA	TRBV11-2	14	NA	TRBJ1-1	CASAWGVGNTEAFF	TGTGCCAGTGCCTGGGGGGTCGGGAACACTGAAGCTTTCTTT
NA	TRBV5-6	15	once	TRBJ1-3	CASSLRLQGGNTIYF	TGTGCCAGCAGCTTGAGACTACAGGGTGGAAACACCATATATTTT
NA	TRBV5-4	14	NA	TRBJ2-2	CASSLGGQNGELFF	TGTGCCAGCAGCTTGGGGGGGCAAAACGGGGAGCTGTTTTTT
TRBD1	TRBV27	15	NA	TRBJ1-5	CASSTTGLSNQPQHF	TGTGCCAGCAGTACGACAGGGTTAAGCAATCAGCCCCAGCATTTT
NA	TRBV28	14	NA	TRBJ1-5	CASTVDYSNQPQHF	TGTGCCAGCACTGTAGACTATAGCAATCAGCCCCAGCATTTT
TRBD1	TRBV19	13	NA	TRBJ2-1	CASGTGPYNEQFF	TGTGCCAGTGGGACAGGCCCCTACAATGAGCAGTTCTTC
TRBD1	TRBV29-1	14	NA	TRBJ2-7	CSVETGQGAYEQYF	TGCAGCGTTGAAACGGGACAGGGGGCGTACGAGCAGTACTTC
NA	TRBV11-2	13	NA	TRBJ2-5	CASSLQGSETQYF	TGTGCCAGCAGCTTACAGGGTTCAGAGACCCAGTACTTC
NA	TRBV5-1	16	NA	TRBJ2-7	CASNLASPGLTYEQYF	TGCGCCAGCAACTTGGCGTCCCCGGGCCTTACCTACGAGCAGTACTTC
NA	TRBV19	14	NA	TRBJ2-5	CASSIDGDPETQYF	TGTGCCAGTAGTATAGACGGGGACCCGGAGACCCAGTACTTC